This T cell receptor (beta chain) was sequenced for a study of blood T cell repertoires in COVID-19 (dated by TCRdb to 2018 to 2021). In terms of the full investigation: The collaborator samples originated in the United States, Italy and Spain and spanned the acute and convalescent phases of COVID-19. The material from the prospective study consisted of cDNA or gDNA derived from T cells, B-cell-depleted T cells, or PBMCs. Subjects who had been exposed to COVID-19, were actively infected with it, or had recovered from it provided the deeply sampled blood TCRbeta repertoires that made up the dataset. The repertoires were released in a freely available public database intended as a resource for research on the immune response to SARS-CoV-2. Samples came from the ongoing ImmuneRACE study (first 160 participants) plus 1,254 subjects from 6 global collaborators. A de-identified subject ID, COVID-19 status, age in years and sex were almost always included in the sample metadata. Where HLA class I and class II types were available, the types were taken from metadata supplied by the sample provider, not from assay-based typing. Broad study findings and their caveats: How much clinical and demographic metadata was included differed by source and by participant, and the metadata was provided uncurated.

TCRbeta CDR3 regions were amplified from genomic DNA by means of the immunoSEQ Assay, a bias-controlled multiplex PCR. The authors processed their data as follows. Within the assay, amplification of reference gene primers was used to estimate how many nucleated cells each sample contained. To quantify the absolute abundance of each unique TCRbeta CDR3 rearrangement, sequence reads were collapsed and filtered. For each sample, productive Simpson clonality was calculated by taking the square root of Simpson's diversity index across productive rearrangements. In TCRdb, the immuneACCESS table is reduced to in-frame sequences with V and J assigned. These tables do not hold every clone; where another copy was compared, an unresolved V gene accounts for under half, and the others remain unexplained. V and J calls and clone size are copied from that table; D and trimming were computed from the DNA. For this sample the table gives approximately 230,000 clones, of which approximately 79% were detected only once. The biggest ten clones account for more than 4.5% of the sample.

On this clone: It lacks a known antigen. Base qualities are not provided; no much larger clone lies one nucleotide away.

Trimmed from V: 4 bases; trimmed from J: 6 bases; junction bases lacking a gene match: 5. The CDR3 has 15 amino acids, counting the end cysteine and phenylalanine. This entry keeps only the CDR3 DNA: 45 bases, framed from base 1. The germline V gene yields SGHRS for CDR1 and YFSETQ for CDR2. The collaborating institutions used their own protocols to collect whole blood in K2EDTA tubes. Collaborator samples were shipped for TCRbeta analysis as frozen whole blood, isolated PBMCs, or DNA extracted from either sample type. Here the chain combines TRBV5-1 and TRBJ1-6; TRBD1 aligns with 9 central bases. The source is a woman aged 80 or over with active or convalescent COVID-19. Sequenced sample: peripheral blood. The CDR3 reads as follows: CASSRGQGSNSPLHF. The DNA is TGCGCCAGCAGCCGCGGACAGGGGAGTAATTCACCCCTCCACTTT.